A single sample is the source of the 19 T cell receptor beta chains below, sequenced in a study of T cell clonotyping in hematopoietic cell transplantation. Using immunoSEQ multiplex PCR, the repertoire was profiled, and TCRdb retains in-frame clones only, with some absent. In the table there are about 76,000 clones, 90% to 97% of which are singletons. Time point specified: recipient sample about 28 days before transplant, after cytoreduction. The sample consisted of peripheral blood mononuclear cells, taken before stem cell transplant. The receptors were sampled from a woman in her forties or fifties with acute myeloid leukemia. Some clones in this sample may be carry-over from other donors' samples.

The CDR3 sequence is CASRATGVGKNIQYF. The CDR3 nucleotides are TGTGCCAGTAGGGCGACAGGGGTCGGCAAAAACATTCAGTACTTC. The genes are TRBV19 and TRBJ2-4, with TRBD1 matching 8 bases. The CDR3 length is 15 residues. Germline V gives CDR1 LNHDA, CDR2 SQIVND (reference sequence). Trimming took 6 bases from V and 3 from J; bases not matched to a gene: 7. Filled out from reference TRBV19 and TRBJ2-4, the complete variable domain reads DGGITQSPKYLFRKEGQNVTLSCEQNLNHDAMYWYRQDPGQGLRLIYYSQIVNDFQKGDIAEGYSVSREKKESFPLTVTSAQKNPTAFYLCASRATGVGKNIQYFGAGTRLSVL.

The chain employs TRBV2 and TRBJ1-2, with 8 bases that match TRBD1. The CDR3 extends over 15 amino acids. Trimming removed 3 bases from V and 5 bases from J; junction bases left unmatched: 8. Germline V gene sequence: CDR1 SNHLY, CDR2 FYNNEI. The CDR3 sequence: CASSEKQGALYGYTF. CDR3 sequence (DNA): TGTGCCAGCAGTGAGAAGCAGGGGGCCCTTTATGGCTACACCTTC.

In regard to this clone: At the DNA level, this CDR3 is encoded by other sequences in the same sample as well. The chain links TRBV5-1 to TRBJ2-7; D call uncertain. The CDR3 is 14 amino acids. Trimming removed 1 base from V and 0 bases from J, with 8 bases in between. Germline V gene lookup returns CDR1 SGHRS and CDR2 YFSETQ. CDR3 in DNA: TGCGCCAGCAGCTTGTGGACGGACTCCTACGAGCAGTACTTC. Translating it yields CASSLWTDSYEQYF.

The V call is TRBV5-6, the J call TRBJ1-1; 7 bases agree with TRBD1. CDR1 SGHDT and CDR2 YYEEEE come from the germline V gene. There are 15 residues in the CDR3. V lost 4 bases to trimming and J lost 4 bases; unmatched junction nucleotides: 10. The CDR3 sequence is CASSLQTTGATEAFF. CDR3 sequence (DNA): TGTGCCAGCAGCCTCCAGACAACAGGGGCCACTGAAGCTTTCTTT.

The chain carries TRBV29-1 and TRBJ2-1; the D is unclear. The CDR3 loop spans 14 amino acids. The germline CDR1 and CDR2 sequences are SQVTM and ANQGSEA. The V gene lost 8 bases and the J gene lost 7 bases, with 21 bases spanning the gap. The CDR3 DNA reads TGCAGCTCTATCTCTAGTATTGGTGTTAATGAGCAGTTCTTC. Translation: CSSISSIGVNEQFF.

This chain connects TRBV28 to TRBJ2-7, with 7 bases fitting TRBD2. The V gene end was trimmed by 4 bases and the J gene end by 0 bases; junction bases not matched to a gene: 6. CDR3 length: 15 amino acids. Germline lookup yields CDR1 MDHEN and CDR2 SYDVKM. CDR3 sequence reads: CASSYQRGSSYEQYF. In DNA, the CDR3 is TGTGCCAGCAGTTACCAGCGGGGCTCCTCCTACGAGCAGTACTTC.

The rearrangement uses TRBV5-6 and TRBJ2-7; no clear D. V lost 0 bases and J 2 bases, leaving 9 bases between the germline ends. There are 14 residues in the CDR3. Per germline, CDR1 SGHDT and CDR2 YYEEEE. The CDR3 coding sequence is TGTGCCAGCAGCTTGGGCGGCAGGACCTACGAGCAGTACTTC. Its translation is CASSLGGRTYEQYF.

The genes are TRBV9 and TRBJ2-3; 9 nucleotides agree with TRBD1. Trimming cost V 4 bases and J 6 bases; bases outside gene matches: 6. Germline CDR1 reads SGDLS; CDR2 reads YYNGEE. This CDR3 has 14 amino acids. The CDR3 reads CASSIQGAGDTQYF. The CDR3 region has the DNA TGTGCCAGCAGCATACAGGGGGCTGGCGATACGCAGTATTTT. The full variable domain, in which reference TRBV9 and TRBJ2-3 provide the parts outside the CDR3, is DSGVTQTPKHLITATGQRVTLRCSPRSGDLSVYWYQQSLDQGLQFLIQYYNGEERAKGNILERFSAQQFPDLHSELNLSSLELGDSALYFCASSIQGAGDTQYFGPGTRLTVL.

In DNA, the CDR3 is TGTGCCAGCAGCCGTTCCCAGGGAATTTCCTACGAGCAGTACTTC. Residues: CASSRSQGISYEQYF. The rearrangement links TRBV7-2 to TRBJ2-7; TRBD1 might be the D (5 bases). The CDR3 length is 15 residues. Looked up from germline, CDR1 is SGHTA and CDR2 is FQGNSA. V shed 5 bases and J shed 1 base, with 15 bases lying between them.

The genes are TRBV29-1 and TRBJ1-3; tentative D call: TRBD1 (6 bases). The CDR3 runs 14 residues. Trimming removed 4 bases from V and 0 bases from J, with 10 bases in between. Germline V CDR1 and CDR2: SQVTM, ANQGSEA. The CDR3 nucleotides read TGCAGCGTTGCCCAGGGGTTCTCTGGAAACACCATATATTTT. Amino acid sequence: CSVAQGFSGNTIYF.

In DNA form, the CDR3 reads TGCGCCAGCAGCTTGGGACAGTACGAGCAGTACTTC. Translated, it gives CASSLGQYEQYF. This chain connects TRBV5-1 to TRBJ2-7, with a tentative D call TRBD1 (5 bases). V gave up 0 bases and J gave up 4 bases, with 5 bases separating them. CDR1 is SGHRS, CDR2 YFSETQ, per germline. The CDR3 consists of 12 residues.

V is TRBV6-5 and J is TRBJ2-7; D remains ambiguous. CDR1 is MNHEY, CDR2 SVGAGI, per germline. The CDR3 runs 13 residues. Trimming removed 6 bases at V and 3 bases at J, with 12 bases between. As DNA, the CDR3 is TGTGCCAGCAGCCCTCCGAAGAACTACGAGCAGTACTTC. This sequence encodes CASSPPKNYEQYF.

The chain combines TRBV20-1 with TRBJ1-1; D is unclear. Germline CDR1 is DFQATT and CDR2 is SNEGSKA (reference sequence). Trimming removed 0 bases from V and 11 bases from J, with 10 bases in between. The length of the CDR3 is 11 residues. CDR3: CSARDEGDAFF. The CDR3 DNA reads TGCAGTGCTAGAGATGAAGGAGATGCTTTCTTT.

This sequence joins TRBV19 and TRBJ2-3; D is perhaps TRBD1 or TRBD2 (5 bases each). The CDR3 totals 16 residues. In germline, CDR1 is LNHDA, CDR2 SQIVND (reference sequence). The ends were cut back, 6 bases at V and 4 bases at J, with 20 bases in the middle. The CDR3 DNA is TGTGCCAGTAGCACGGGTGGGGGAGTGTCAGCAGATACGCAGTATTTT. This sequence encodes CASSTGGGVSADTQYF.

This sequence joins TRBV7-2 and TRBJ1-2; TRBD1 agrees at 9 bases. The CDR3 consists of 15 residues. V gave up 5 bases and J gave up 7 bases; unmatched junction bases: 11. Per germline, CDR1 SGHTA and CDR2 FQGNSA. The CDR3 loop is CASSPKPGQGVGYTF. Here the CDR3 DNA reads TGTGCCAGCAGCCCCAAGCCGGGACAGGGCGTTGGCTACACCTTC. Supplemented by reference TRBV7-2 and TRBJ1-2, the full variable domain reads GAGVSQSPSNKVTEKGKDVELRCDPISGHTALYWYRQSLGQGLEFLIYFQGNSAPDKSGLPSDRFSAERTGGSVSTLTIQRTQQEDSAVYLCASSPKPGQGVGYTFGSGTRLTVV.

The chain employs TRBV6-4 and TRBJ1-2, with 10 bases matching TRBD1. Looked up from germline, CDR1 is MRHNA and CDR2 is SNTAGT. This CDR3 is built from 13 residues. V was clipped by 4 bases and J by 4 bases; unmatched bases: 0. The DNA for the CDR3 is TGTGCCAGCAGTGGGACAGGGGGCTATGGCTACACCTTC. Translation gives CASSGTGGYGYTF.

CDR3 loop: CASSSLQSNYGYTF. The CDR3 nucleotides read TGTGCCAGCAGTTCCTTACAGAGTAACTATGGCTACACCTTC. The V call is TRBV6-6, the J call TRBJ1-2; D remains ambiguous. The ends were cut back, 4 bases at V and 1 base at J, with 10 bases in the middle. The germline CDR1 and CDR2 sequences are MNHNY and SVGAGI (reference sequence). The CDR3 has 14 residues.

The chain recombines TRBV30 with TRBJ2-5; D gene uncertain. CDR3 size: 13 residues. Germline lookup yields CDR1 GTSNPN and CDR2 SVGIG (reference sequence). The V and J ends lost 2 bases and 2 bases respectively, with 9 bases between them. CDR3 in DNA: TGTGCCTGGAGTCCGAGCCTTCAAGAGACCCAGTACTTC. Its translation is CAWSPSLQETQYF.

The table lists this clone with a count of one. The chain carries TRBV28 and TRBJ2-7; perhaps TRBD2 as D (5 bases). Germline CDR1 MDHEN, CDR2 SYDVKM. Trimming shortened V by 6 bases and J by 5 bases, and 17 bases separated the two germline ends. The CDR3 is made up of 14 amino acids. CDR3 sequence (DNA): TGTGCCAGCAGACCAGAGGGATTGGGCGACGAGCAGTACTTC. Translation gives CASRPEGLGDEQYF.